Sequencing of this TCR beta chain was carried out in a study of T cells expressing NK-cell markers. Looking at the study overall: It was sorted CD3+CD56-NKG2C+, CD3+CD56+NKG2C- and CD3+CD56+NKG2C+ T cells that provided the TCR beta repertoires. General study findings and limits: Certain NKG2C+ T cell clones were expanded, and their HCMV specificity remained unclear. Leadership of the CD3+CD56-NKG2C+ fraction also belonged to these clonotypes in a handful of donors. Of CD8+ T cells, 1.0-7.0% belonged to dominant NKG2C+ clonotypes in several donors.

TCRdb reworked the 5' RACE reads into one entry per CDR3 protein, no DNA. In total, the table holds about 430,000 distinct CDR3 sequences. A remark on this clonotype: The target antigen is unknown.

Looked up from germline, CDR1 is SGHRS and CDR2 is YFSETQ. This CDR3 region has 14 residues. The TCR sequence derives from a woman aged 45-60 years in good health. V and J are TRBV5-1 and TRBJ1-3. Specimen: blood T cells: a sorted CD56 or NKG2C T cell subset, CD4+ or CD8+ T cells, or bulk PBMC T cells (not recorded which). The CDR3 reads CASSPAASRNTIYF.